A selection of T cell receptor beta chains follows, all from one sample in a study of vaccination effects on CD4 cells after COVID-19. Their antigens are not known. Profiled with immunoSEQ multiplex PCR; TCRdb holds only in-frame clones, not every one. The data contain more than 45,000 clones, about 80% of them singletons. Sequencing was performed on CD4+ T cells from PBMCs cultured without peptide, taken before COVID-19 vaccination. The receptor set was obtained from a human donor who had a prior SARS-CoV-2 infection. CDR3s include the opening cysteine and the closing phenylalanine or tryptophan. Each record gives: V gene, D gene, clone size, J gene, CDR3 length, CDR3 DNA, CDR3 protein. A D gene is named only where the DNA matches it firmly. Size is omitted from some rows. Given values are once, few, many or a class for expanded clones.

v_gene: TRBV5-1; d_gene: NA; abundance: once; j_gene: TRBJ2-7; len: 13; CDR3nt: TGCGCCAGCGGGGCGGGGGCCTCCTACGAGCAGTACTTC; CDR3aa: CASGAGASYEQYF
v_gene: TRBV24-1; d_gene: TRBD2; abundance: NA; j_gene: TRBJ2-1; len: 22; CDR3nt: TGTGCCACCAGTGCCGGAAGGGGACTAGCGGGAGGGTGGAAGAGCTCCTACAATGAGCAGTTCTTC; CDR3aa: CATSAGRGLAGGWKSSYNEQFF
v_gene: TRBV7-2; d_gene: NA; abundance: NA; j_gene: TRBJ1-2; len: 15; CDR3nt: TGTGCCAGCAGCTTAGGTGGGGGGCCTAACTATGGCTACACCTTC; CDR3aa: CASSLGGGPNYGYTF
v_gene: TRBV19; d_gene: TRBD1; abundance: NA; j_gene: TRBJ2-1; len: 15; CDR3nt: TGTGCCAGTAGTATCTGGACAGGGGGGAACAATGAGCAGTTCTTC; CDR3aa: CASSIWTGGNNEQFF
v_gene: TRBV5-1; d_gene: NA; abundance: NA; j_gene: TRBJ2-1; len: 14; CDR3nt: TGCGCCAGCAGCTTGGGTCAGATATACAATGAGCAGTTCTTC; CDR3aa: CASSLGQIYNEQFF
v_gene: TRBV19; d_gene: TRBD1; abundance: NA; j_gene: TRBJ1-2; len: 14; CDR3nt: TGTGCCAGTAGTTGGACAGGTCCGGACTATGGCTACACCTTC; CDR3aa: CASSWTGPDYGYTF
v_gene: TRBV19; d_gene: NA; abundance: NA; j_gene: TRBJ1-2; len: 13; CDR3nt: TGTGCCAGTAGTATTGGGGGTCCCTATGGCTACACCTTC; CDR3aa: CASSIGGPYGYTF
v_gene: TRBV7-2; d_gene: NA; abundance: NA; j_gene: TRBJ1-4; len: 16; CDR3nt: TGTGCCAGCAGCCCCAGCCCCAGTTCAACTAATGAAAAACTGTTTTTT; CDR3aa: CASSPSPSSTNEKLFF
v_gene: TRBV28; d_gene: NA; abundance: NA; j_gene: TRBJ2-5; len: 15; CDR3nt: TGTGCCAGCAGGTGGGACTCGCGGGGCCAAGAGACCCAGTACTTC; CDR3aa: CASRWDSRGQETQYF
v_gene: TRBV3-1/TRBV3-2; d_gene: TRBD2; abundance: NA; j_gene: TRBJ2-5; len: 15; CDR3nt: TGTGCCAGCAGCCAAACGACTAGCGGGGTGGAGACCCAGTACTTC; CDR3aa: CASSQTTSGVETQYF
v_gene: TRBV5-4; d_gene: TRBD2; abundance: NA; j_gene: TRBJ2-3; len: 15; CDR3nt: TGTGCCAGCAGCTTGGACCTAGCGGGGGGGAATACGCAGTATTTT; CDR3aa: CASSLDLAGGNTQYF
v_gene: TRBV7-9; d_gene: TRBD2; abundance: few; j_gene: TRBJ2-1; len: 15; CDR3nt: TGTGCCAGCAGCCCAGGACTAGCGGACTACAATGAGCAGTTCTTC; CDR3aa: CASSPGLADYNEQFF
v_gene: TRBV5-1; d_gene: NA; abundance: NA; j_gene: TRBJ2-3; len: 15; CDR3nt: TGCGCCAGCAGCCTGGGACTCTTGGGGGATGATACGCAGTATTTT; CDR3aa: CASSLGLLGDDTQYF
v_gene: TRBV7-9; d_gene: NA; abundance: NA; j_gene: TRBJ2-7; len: 15; CDR3nt: TGTGCCAGCAGCACCGCCCAGGGGTCGGCCTACGAGCAGTACTTC; CDR3aa: CASSTAQGSAYEQYF
v_gene: TRBV5-1; d_gene: TRBD2; abundance: NA; j_gene: TRBJ2-3; len: 16; CDR3nt: TGCGCCAGCAGCCCGTCGACTAGCGGGGAGCAGGGGGGGCAGTATTTT; CDR3aa: CASSPSTSGEQGGQYF
v_gene: TRBV7-2; d_gene: TRBD1; abundance: NA; j_gene: TRBJ2-5; len: 14; CDR3nt: TGTGCCAGCAGCTCCCGACAGGGCTCAGAGACCCAGTACTTC; CDR3aa: CASSSRQGSETQYF
v_gene: TRBV24-1; d_gene: NA; abundance: NA; j_gene: TRBJ1-5; len: 16; CDR3nt: TGTGCCACCAGTGATAAGAAGTTCAGGGGAGGACAGCCCCAGCATTTT; CDR3aa: CATSDKKFRGGQPQHF
v_gene: TRBV6-6; d_gene: NA; abundance: few; j_gene: TRBJ1-4; len: 12; CDR3nt: TGTGCCAGCAGTCGGGAGGATGAAAAACTGTTTTTT; CDR3aa: CASSREDEKLFF
v_gene: TRBV18; d_gene: NA; abundance: NA; j_gene: TRBJ2-5; len: 12; CDR3nt: TGTGCCAGCTCACCAGACCAAGAGACCCAGTACTTC; CDR3aa: CASSPDQETQYF
v_gene: TRBV7-8; d_gene: NA; abundance: once; j_gene: TRBJ2-7; len: 14; CDR3nt: TGTGCCAGCAGCTTTATCGGGGGATCCTACGAGCAGTACTTC; CDR3aa: CASSFIGGSYEQYF
v_gene: TRBV5-5; d_gene: NA; abundance: NA; j_gene: TRBJ1-6; len: 15; CDR3nt: TGTGCCAGCAGCACGGGCCACTCCTATAATTCACCCCTCCACTTT; CDR3aa: CASSTGHSYNSPLHF
v_gene: TRBV7-2; d_gene: TRBD1; abundance: NA; j_gene: TRBJ2-2; len: 16; CDR3nt: TGTGCCAGCAGACTTCCCGGGACAGGGTTCACCGGGGAGCTGTTTTTT; CDR3aa: CASRLPGTGFTGELFF
v_gene: TRBV20-1; d_gene: TRBD2; abundance: NA; j_gene: TRBJ2-3; len: 16; CDR3nt: TGCAGTGCTAGTGCCCCTTCCAGCGGGAGACAAGATACGCAGTATTTT; CDR3aa: CSASAPSSGRQDTQYF
v_gene: TRBV5-4; d_gene: TRBD2; abundance: many; j_gene: TRBJ2-3; len: 16; CDR3nt: TGTGCCAGCAGCTTGGGCCTAGCGGGGTCCACAGATACGCAGTATTTT; CDR3aa: CASSLGLAGSTDTQYF
v_gene: TRBV5-6; d_gene: NA; abundance: once; j_gene: TRBJ1-1; len: 13; CDR3nt: TGTGCCAGCAGCCCCGGGGGTCGTGGTCGGGCTTTCTTT; CDR3aa: CASSPGGRGRAFF
v_gene: TRBV19; d_gene: TRBD2; abundance: NA; j_gene: TRBJ2-3; len: 15; CDR3nt: TGTGCCAGTAGTCCTACGGGACTAGCAACGGATACGCAGTATTTT; CDR3aa: CASSPTGLATDTQYF
v_gene: TRBV6-4; d_gene: NA; abundance: NA; j_gene: TRBJ1-6; len: 14; CDR3nt: TGTGCCAGCAGTGAGTTTGGCGGGAATTCACCCCTCCACTTT; CDR3aa: CASSEFGGNSPLHF
v_gene: TRBV4-1; d_gene: NA; abundance: NA; j_gene: TRBJ2-5; len: 15; CDR3nt: TGCGCCAGCAGCCGGACCCAGGGGTTGGGGGAGACCCAGTACTTC; CDR3aa: CASSRTQGLGETQYF
v_gene: TRBV18; d_gene: TRBD1; abundance: once; j_gene: TRBJ1-4; len: 14; CDR3nt: TGTGCCAGCTTCGCCGGGACAGCGAATGAAAAACTGTTTTTT; CDR3aa: CASFAGTANEKLFF
v_gene: TRBV7-2; d_gene: NA; abundance: NA; j_gene: TRBJ1-1; len: 13; CDR3nt: TGTGCCAGCAGCCTAACAAGAAACACTGAAGCTTTCTTT; CDR3aa: CASSLTRNTEAFF
v_gene: TRBV15; d_gene: NA; abundance: NA; j_gene: TRBJ1-1; len: 13; CDR3nt: TGTGCCACCAGCAGAGATATGGGAAGGGAAGCTTTCTTT; CDR3aa: CATSRDMGREAFF
v_gene: TRBV30; d_gene: NA; abundance: NA; j_gene: TRBJ1-2; len: 13; CDR3nt: TGTGCCTGGAGTCGCCAGATAAACTATGGCTACACCTTC; CDR3aa: CAWSRQINYGYTF
v_gene: TRBV27; d_gene: TRBD2; abundance: NA; j_gene: TRBJ2-1; len: 17; CDR3nt: TGTGCCAGCAGTTTATATTCTTTAGCGGGAGCCTACAATGAGCAGTTCTTC; CDR3aa: CASSLYSLAGAYNEQFF
v_gene: TRBV24-1; d_gene: TRBD2; abundance: NA; j_gene: TRBJ2-4; len: 19; CDR3nt: TGTGCCACCAGTGGGAGCCCCGTACTAGCGGGCTCTAAAGGAAACATTCAGTACTTC; CDR3aa: CATSGSPVLAGSKGNIQYF
v_gene: TRBV5-1; d_gene: TRBD1; abundance: few; j_gene: TRBJ1-6; len: 14; CDR3nt: TGCGCCAGCAGCTCCGGACAGGGGAATTCACCCCTCCACTTT; CDR3aa: CASSSGQGNSPLHF
v_gene: TRBV21-1; d_gene: NA; abundance: NA; j_gene: TRBJ2-5; len: 16; CDR3nt: TGTGCCAGCAGCACCGATGTTGGGGGGCTCCAAGAGACCCAGTACTTC; CDR3aa: CASSTDVGGLQETQYF
v_gene: TRBV27; d_gene: TRBD2; abundance: NA; j_gene: TRBJ2-7; len: 14; CDR3nt: TGTGCCAGCAGTCAGATAGCGGGATACTACGAGCAGTACTTC; CDR3aa: CASSQIAGYYEQYF
v_gene: TRBV6-5; d_gene: TRBD1; abundance: once; j_gene: TRBJ1-2; len: 15; CDR3nt: TGTGCCACCTCGGGGGTCCCGCAAAAAGGGGGCGGCTACACCTTC; CDR3aa: CATSGVPQKGGGYTF
v_gene: TRBV2; d_gene: TRBD2; abundance: NA; j_gene: TRBJ2-7; len: 16; CDR3nt: TGTGCCAGCAGGAGAGACCTAGCGGGGGGATCTTACGAGCAGTACTTC; CDR3aa: CASRRDLAGGSYEQYF
v_gene: TRBV7-2; d_gene: NA; abundance: NA; j_gene: TRBJ2-1; len: 16; CDR3nt: TGTGCCAGCAGCTTATTGGGGCGGCACGGGTCGAGTGAGCAGTTCTTC; CDR3aa: CASSLLGRHGSSEQFF
v_gene: TRBV24-1; d_gene: NA; abundance: NA; j_gene: TRBJ2-5; len: 15; CDR3nt: TGTGCCACCAGTTCGCCCCACGGGCGACAAGAGACCCAGTACTTC; CDR3aa: CATSSPHGRQETQYF
v_gene: TRBV11-2; d_gene: NA; abundance: once; j_gene: TRBJ2-2; len: 14; CDR3nt: TGTGCCAGCAGCTCAACACGAGCCGGCGGAGAGCTGTTTTTT; CDR3aa: CASSSTRAGGELFF
v_gene: TRBV5-4; d_gene: TRBD2; abundance: NA; j_gene: TRBJ2-5; len: 15; CDR3nt: TGTGCCAGCAGCAACCAACGGACTAGCGGAGAGACCCAGTACTTC; CDR3aa: CASSNQRTSGETQYF
v_gene: TRBV19; d_gene: NA; abundance: NA; j_gene: TRBJ2-4; len: 13; CDR3nt: TGTGCCAGTAGTATTCAGGCCAAAAACATTCAGTACTTC; CDR3aa: CASSIQAKNIQYF